This is a list of T cell receptor beta chains from one sample in a study of cytomegalovirus exposure and HLA in healthy donors. Some clones are missing from TCRdb's copy, which holds only in-frame ones; the method was immunoSEQ multiplex PCR. Among under 150,000 clones listed, around 84% were seen once. The source material was PBMCs. The receptors were gathered from a young man in good health and CMV-seropositive. Each CDR3 is given with its conserved first and last residue. Each record gives: V gene, clone size, J gene, D gene, CDR3 DNA, CDR3 protein. D genes are given only for firm matches. Rows may omit the clone size; those that give it use once, few, many or a size class.

>TRBV27|NA|TRBJ2-1|TRBD2
TGTGCCAGCAGCCCGGGAGGGCCCTCCTACAATGAGCAGTTCTTC
CASSPGGPSYNEQFF
>TRBV2|once|TRBJ2-1|TRBD2
TGTGCCAGCAGTGGGACTAGCGGGGCATACAATGAGCAGTTCTTC
CASSGTSGAYNEQFF
>TRBV6-5|NA|TRBJ2-3|NA
TGTGCCAGCAGTTATAAGCAACTATCTAGCACAGATACGCAGTATTTT
CASSYKQLSSTDTQYF
>TRBV5-1|many|TRBJ2-2|TRBD2
TGCGCCAGCAGCTTGGGGGTACAAGCGGGGACCGGGGAGCTGTTTTTT
CASSLGVQAGTGELFF
>TRBV2|NA|TRBJ2-3|NA
TGTGCCAGCAAGGACCGAGGGGGAACAGATACGCAGTATTTT
CASKDRGGTDTQYF
>TRBV19|NA|TRBJ2-5|TRBD2
TGTGCCAGTCGGGCGGGAGGGGTAGGAGAGACCCAGTACTTC
CASRAGGVGETQYF
>TRBV7-2|NA|TRBJ2-2|TRBD2
TGTGCCAGCAGGCAGGGACTAGCTTCCACCGGGGAGCTGTTTTTT
CASRQGLASTGELFF
>TRBV18|NA|TRBJ2-3|NA
TGTGCCAGCTCACTCAACAGGGCAGATACGCAGTATTTT
CASSLNRADTQYF
>TRBV20-1|few|TRBJ1-1|NA
TGCAGTGCCCCCGGGGACACTGAAGCTTTCTTT
CSAPGDTEAFF
>TRBV11-2|NA|TRBJ2-1|TRBD2
TGTGCCAGCAGCTTGGCGCTGACTAGCGGGGTATACAATGAGCAGTTCTTC
CASSLALTSGVYNEQFF
>TRBV5-8|NA|TRBJ2-7|TRBD1
TGTGCCAGCAGCTCGCCGGACAGGGTACGGTACGAGCAGTACTTC
CASSSPDRVRYEQYF
>TRBV5-4|NA|TRBJ2-5|TRBD2
TGTGCCAGCAGCTTAGGACTAGCGGGACAAGAGACCCAGTACTTC
CASSLGLAGQETQYF
>TRBV15|NA|TRBJ2-5|NA
TGTGCCACCAGCAGAGATGGAGAAGAGACCCAGTACTTC
CATSRDGEETQYF
>TRBV28|NA|TRBJ2-1|TRBD2
TGTGCCAGCAGTCCGCCACCCAGGACTAGCGGGAGGGCCAATGAGCAGTTCTTC
CASSPPPRTSGRANEQFF
>TRBV11-3|once|TRBJ2-7|TRBD1
TGTGCCAGCAGCCTAATCGGGACAGGGGGAGAGCAGTACTTC
CASSLIGTGGEQYF
>TRBV30|NA|TRBJ1-1|TRBD1
TGTGCCTGGGAAACAGGGGGGGCTGAAGCTTTCTTT
CAWETGGAEAFF
>TRBV6-6|NA|TRBJ2-2|TRBD1
TGTGCCAGCAGACAGGGGTTGAGCGGGGAGCTGTTTTTT
CASRQGLSGELFF
>TRBV7-7|NA|TRBJ2-5|NA
TGTGCCAGCAGCTTAGGGTCGGGAGCCCGAAGAGAGACCCAGTACTTC
CASSLGSGARRETQYF
>TRBV7-9|NA|TRBJ2-7|NA
TGTGCCAGCAGCTTAGCCCAGGGATCCGAGCAGTACTTC
CASSLAQGSEQYF
>TRBV4-1|NA|TRBJ2-1|NA
TGCGCCAGCAGACTGGGTTTAGCGATTAGCTCCTACAATGAGCAGTTCTTC
CASRLGLAISSYNEQFF